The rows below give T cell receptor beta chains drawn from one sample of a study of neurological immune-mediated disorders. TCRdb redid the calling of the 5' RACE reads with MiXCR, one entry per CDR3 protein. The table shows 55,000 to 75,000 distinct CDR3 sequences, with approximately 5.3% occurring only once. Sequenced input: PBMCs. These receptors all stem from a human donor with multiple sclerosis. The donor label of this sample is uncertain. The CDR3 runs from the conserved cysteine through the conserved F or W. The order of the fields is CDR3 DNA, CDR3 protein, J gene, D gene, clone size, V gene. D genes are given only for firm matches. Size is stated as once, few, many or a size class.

cdr3_nt: TGTGCCAGCAGTTTAGGCAGCAGGCTGGCGCAGTATTTT; cdr3_aa: CASSLGSRLAQYF; j_call: TRBJ2-3; d_call: .; clone_size: many; v_call: TRBV28
cdr3_nt: TGCGCCAGCAGCGAATCTGGGGCCAACGTCCTGACTTTC; cdr3_aa: CASSESGANVLTF; j_call: TRBJ2-6; d_call: .; clone_size: many; v_call: TRBV5-1
cdr3_nt: TGCGCCAGCAGCCAAGCGGAAGGGGTTAATCGAGAAAAACTGTTTTTT; cdr3_aa: CASSQAEGVNREKLFF; j_call: TRBJ1-4; d_call: .; clone_size: many; v_call: TRBV4-1
cdr3_nt: TGTGCCAGCAGCTTAGGATTGACAGGGGGATATGGCTACACCTTC; cdr3_aa: CASSLGLTGGYGYTF; j_call: TRBJ1-2; d_call: TRBD1; clone_size: many; v_call: TRBV7-2
cdr3_nt: TGCGCCAGCAGCTTGGGGGCCGGGAACACTGAAGCTTTCTTT; cdr3_aa: CASSLGAGNTEAFF; j_call: TRBJ1-1; d_call: .; clone_size: many; v_call: TRBV5-1
cdr3_nt: TGTGCCAGCAGTTTCCTCTCGGGGCTAGCGGGTGGAGAAACTAGCACAGATACGCAGTATTTT; cdr3_aa: CASSFLSGLAGGETSTDTQYF; j_call: TRBJ2-3; d_call: TRBD2; clone_size: many; v_call: TRBV27
cdr3_nt: TGTGCCATCAGAGCGGCAGGGTTTCTTAACACTGAAGCTTTCTTT; cdr3_aa: CAIRAAGFLNTEAFF; j_call: TRBJ1-1; d_call: .; clone_size: many; v_call: TRBV10-3
cdr3_nt: TGTGCCAGCTCACCGAGTCGAGAGATTAGGACTGAAGCTTTCTTT; cdr3_aa: CASSPSREIRTEAFF; j_call: TRBJ1-1; d_call: .; clone_size: many; v_call: TRBV18
cdr3_nt: TGCGCCAGCAGCCAAGGGTACACTAGCACAGATACGCAGTATTTT; cdr3_aa: CASSQGYTSTDTQYF; j_call: TRBJ2-3; d_call: .; clone_size: many; v_call: TRBV5-1
cdr3_nt: TGCAGTGCCAGCCCGGGACACCAGATGCCCCAGCATTTT; cdr3_aa: CSASPGHQMPQHF; j_call: TRBJ1-5; d_call: .; clone_size: many; v_call: TRBV20-1
cdr3_nt: TGTGCCAGCAGCCAAGATGGAGAAAACTTCTCCTACGAGCAGTACTTC; cdr3_aa: CASSQDGENFSYEQYF; j_call: TRBJ2-7; d_call: .; clone_size: many; v_call: TRBV4-2
cdr3_nt: TGTGCCAGCAGCGCGGGACAAACCTACGAGCAGTACTTC; cdr3_aa: CASSAGQTYEQYF; j_call: TRBJ2-7; d_call: .; clone_size: many; v_call: TRBV9
cdr3_nt: TGTGCCACCAGTGACCTCCGTTCGAGCGGGGGGCGGAATGAGCAGTTCTTC; cdr3_aa: CATSDLRSSGGRNEQFF; j_call: TRBJ2-1; d_call: TRBD2; clone_size: many; v_call: TRBV24-1
cdr3_nt: TGCGCCAGCAGCTTGGGTGGCAATGAGCAGTTCTTC; cdr3_aa: CASSLGGNEQFF; j_call: TRBJ2-1; d_call: .; clone_size: many; v_call: TRBV5-1
cdr3_nt: TGCGCCAGCAGTAAGAGCGGGGGGGCAGGAACCCAGTACTTC; cdr3_aa: CASSKSGGAGTQYF; j_call: TRBJ2-5; d_call: TRBD2; clone_size: many; v_call: TRBV5-1
cdr3_nt: TGTGCCAGCAGTTTATCACCAAAGGCGGCCTTACGGGAGCTGTTTTTT; cdr3_aa: CASSLSPKAALRELFF; j_call: TRBJ2-2; d_call: .; clone_size: many; v_call: TRBV27
cdr3_nt: TGCAGCGTTTCACCCACAGATACGCAGTATTTT; cdr3_aa: CSVSPTDTQYF; j_call: TRBJ2-3; d_call: .; clone_size: many; v_call: TRBV29-1
cdr3_nt: TGCAGTGCTACCTCTGGGCCTGGAAACACCATATATTTT; cdr3_aa: CSATSGPGNTIYF; j_call: TRBJ1-3; d_call: .; clone_size: many; v_call: TRBV20-1
cdr3_nt: TGCAGTGCTGTAAAGACGGGCTACGAGCAGTACTTC; cdr3_aa: CSAVKTGYEQYF; j_call: TRBJ2-7; d_call: .; clone_size: many; v_call: TRBV20-1
cdr3_nt: TGTGCCAGCACCATTATTACTAGCGGGAGGAGTAATGAGCAGTTCTTC; cdr3_aa: CASTIITSGRSNEQFF; j_call: TRBJ2-1; d_call: TRBD2; clone_size: once; v_call: TRBV7-8
cdr3_nt: TGCAGTGCTAGAGGACTGCGGGGGGACTGGTCTGAGCAGTTCTTC; cdr3_aa: CSARGLRGDWSEQFF; j_call: TRBJ2-1; d_call: TRBD2; clone_size: many; v_call: TRBV20-1
cdr3_nt: TGTGCCAGCAGCTTAAGCGGCATCTCCTACGAGCAGTACTTC; cdr3_aa: CASSLSGISYEQYF; j_call: TRBJ2-7; d_call: .; clone_size: many; v_call: TRBV7-9
cdr3_nt: TGCAGTGCTAGAGCTGGGGACAGAACGAACTTC; cdr3_aa: CSARAGDRTNF; j_call: TRBJ2-7; d_call: TRBD1; clone_size: many; v_call: TRBV20-1
cdr3_nt: TGCAGCGTTACCGTAGACCTCCTTGGGGGCTACACCTTC; cdr3_aa: CSVTVDLLGGYTF; j_call: TRBJ1-2; d_call: .; clone_size: many; v_call: TRBV29-1
cdr3_nt: TGTGCCAGCAGCGCGCATCGAAATACGCAGTATTTT; cdr3_aa: CASSAHRNTQYF; j_call: TRBJ2-3; d_call: .; clone_size: many; v_call: TRBV7-6